This TCR beta chain was captured in a study of blood T cell repertoires in COVID-19 (dated by TCRdb to about 2020). In terms of the full investigation: Collaborator samples came from the United States, Italy and Spain and covered acute and convalescent phases of COVID-19. The sample metadata nearly always contained a de-identified subject ID, COVID-19 status, age in years and sex. The dataset comprised deeply sampled blood TCRbeta repertoires from subjects exposed to, actively infected with, or recovered from COVID-19. Where HLA class I and class II types were available, the types were taken from metadata supplied by the sample provider, not from assay-based typing. The repertoires were released in a freely available public database meant as a resource for research on the immune response to SARS-CoV-2. The samples were drawn from two sources: the first 160 participants of the ongoing ImmuneRACE study, and over 1,000 subjects contributed by 6 global collaborators. The prospective study material was composed of cDNA or gDNA derived from T cells, B-cell-depleted T cells, or PBMCs.

Comments on this clone: This receptor's antigen is unknown. No qualities accompany the bases; no much larger clone lies one base away.

Whole blood was collected in K2EDTA tubes by collaborating institutions according to the institutions' own protocols. For TCRbeta analysis, collaborators shipped samples in one of three forms: frozen whole blood, isolated PBMCs, or DNA extracted from either of those sample types. The immunoSEQ Assay, a bias-controlled multiplex PCR, was used to amplify TCRbeta CDR3 regions from genomic DNA. The authors' pipeline ran thus. The number of nucleated cells in each sample was estimated by amplification of reference gene primers within the assay. Sequence reads were collapsed and filtered to measure the absolute abundance of every unique TCRbeta CDR3 rearrangement. For each sample, productive Simpson clonality was calculated by taking the square root of Simpson's diversity index across productive rearrangements. The table was pulled from immuneACCESS by TCRdb, which kept in-frame rearrangements only. Such tables lose some clones; where checked, under half of the loss comes from unresolved V genes, and the rest has no known cause. The DNA gave D and trimming, while V, J and clone size come from that table. In all, the sample holds about 19,000 clones, and about 87% of those were seen once. Jointly, the top ten make up approximately 2.9% of the sample.

The CDR3 contains 14 residues, cysteine and phenylalanine counted. Only the CDR3 DNA stays, 42 bases, in frame from base 1. CDR1 is given as SEHNR and CDR2 as FQNEAQ, both from the germline V gene (reference sequence). The junction carries 6 bases between V and J, which are trimmed by 2 bases and 0 bases respectively. Results the study describes overall, beyond this receptor: The amount of clinical and demographic metadata varied by source and participant and was provided uncurated.

Sequencing was carried out using peripheral blood. The chain is encoded by TRBV7-9 joined to TRBJ2-3; no D gene can be assigned with confidence. This receptor was identified in a human donor in a cohort sampled during active COVID-19. The sequence in DNA is TGTGCCAGCAGCTTAAGCATAAGCACAGATACGCAGTATTTT. Its coded protein is CASSLSISTDTQYF.